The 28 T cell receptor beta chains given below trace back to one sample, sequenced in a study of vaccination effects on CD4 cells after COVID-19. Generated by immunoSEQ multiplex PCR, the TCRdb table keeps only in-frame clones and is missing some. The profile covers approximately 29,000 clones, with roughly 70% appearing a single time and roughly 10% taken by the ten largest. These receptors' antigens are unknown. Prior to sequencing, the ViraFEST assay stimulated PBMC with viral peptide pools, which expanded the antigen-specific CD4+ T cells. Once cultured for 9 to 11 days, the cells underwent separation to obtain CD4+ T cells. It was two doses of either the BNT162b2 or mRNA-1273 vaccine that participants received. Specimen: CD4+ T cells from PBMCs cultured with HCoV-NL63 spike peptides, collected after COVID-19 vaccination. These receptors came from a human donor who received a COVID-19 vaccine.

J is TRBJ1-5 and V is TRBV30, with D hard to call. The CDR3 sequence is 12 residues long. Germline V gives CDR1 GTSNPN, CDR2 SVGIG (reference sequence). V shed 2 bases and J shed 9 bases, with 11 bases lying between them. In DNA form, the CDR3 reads TGTGCCTGGAGTCCACAATTAGGGCCCCAGCATTTT. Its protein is CAWSPQLGPQHF.

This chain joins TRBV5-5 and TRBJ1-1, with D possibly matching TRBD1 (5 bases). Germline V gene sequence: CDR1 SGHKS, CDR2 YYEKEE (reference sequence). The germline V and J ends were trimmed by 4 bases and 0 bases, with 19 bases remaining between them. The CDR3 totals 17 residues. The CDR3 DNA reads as TGTGCCAGCAGCCAATCGGGGTATGGGGGGATGAACACTGAAGCTTTCTTT. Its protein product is CASSQSGYGGMNTEAFF.

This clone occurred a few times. The CDR3 protein is CASGLDRDRGTGELFF. CDR3 DNA: TGTGCTAGTGGTTTGGACCGGGACAGGGGTACCGGGGAGCTGTTTTTT. The chain has TRBV12-5 and TRBJ2-2; 10 positions agree with TRBD1. The CDR3 spans 16 residues. J gave up 5 bases and V 1 base, and 4 bases lay outside the gene matches. The V gene's germline CDR1 is LGHNT and CDR2 FRNRAP.

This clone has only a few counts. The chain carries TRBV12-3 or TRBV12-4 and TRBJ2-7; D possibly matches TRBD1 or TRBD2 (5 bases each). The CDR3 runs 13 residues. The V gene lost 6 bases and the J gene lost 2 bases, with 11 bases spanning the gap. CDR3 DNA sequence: TGTGCCAGCAGACGGGACGGCACCTACGAGCAGTACTTC. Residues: CASRRDGTYEQYF.

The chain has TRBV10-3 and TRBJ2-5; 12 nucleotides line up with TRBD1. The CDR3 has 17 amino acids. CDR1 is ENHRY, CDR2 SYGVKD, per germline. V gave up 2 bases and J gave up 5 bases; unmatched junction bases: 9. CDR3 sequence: CAISETPSGTGGETQYF. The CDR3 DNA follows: TGTGCCATCAGTGAGACACCCTCCGGGACAGGGGGCGAGACCCAGTACTTC.

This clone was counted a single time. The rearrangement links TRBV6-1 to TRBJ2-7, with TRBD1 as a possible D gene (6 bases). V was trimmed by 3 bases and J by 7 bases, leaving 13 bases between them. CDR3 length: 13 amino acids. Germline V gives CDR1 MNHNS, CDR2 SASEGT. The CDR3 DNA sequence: TGTGCCAGCAGTGATACAGGGCGGTGGGAGCAGTACTTC. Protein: CASSDTGRWEQYF.

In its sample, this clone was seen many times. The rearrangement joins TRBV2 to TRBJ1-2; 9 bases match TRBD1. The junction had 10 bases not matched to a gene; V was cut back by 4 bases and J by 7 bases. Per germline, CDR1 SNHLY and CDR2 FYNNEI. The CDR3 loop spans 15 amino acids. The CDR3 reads CASSAGQGFLGGYTF. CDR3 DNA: TGTGCCAGCAGTGCGGGACAGGGTTTTTTGGGTGGCTACACCTTC.

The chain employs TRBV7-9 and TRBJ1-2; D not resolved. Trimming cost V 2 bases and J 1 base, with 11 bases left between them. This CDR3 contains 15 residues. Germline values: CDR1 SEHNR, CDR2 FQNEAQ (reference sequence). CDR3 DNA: TGTGCCAGCAGCTTAACTAATAACTATAACTATGGCTACACCTTC. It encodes CASSLTNNYNYGYTF.

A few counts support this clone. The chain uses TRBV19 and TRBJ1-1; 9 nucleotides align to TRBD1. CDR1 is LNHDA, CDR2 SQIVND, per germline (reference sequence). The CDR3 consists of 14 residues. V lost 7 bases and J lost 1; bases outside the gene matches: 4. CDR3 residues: CASKRTGENTEAFF. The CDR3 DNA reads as TGTGCCAGTAAAAGGACAGGGGAGAACACTGAAGCTTTCTTT.

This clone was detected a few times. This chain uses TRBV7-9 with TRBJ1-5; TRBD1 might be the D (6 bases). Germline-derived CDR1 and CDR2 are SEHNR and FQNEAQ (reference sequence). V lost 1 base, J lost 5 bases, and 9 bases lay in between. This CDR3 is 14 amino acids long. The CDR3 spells CASSLDRADQPQHF. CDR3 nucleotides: TGTGCCAGCAGCTTAGACAGGGCGGATCAGCCCCAGCATTTT. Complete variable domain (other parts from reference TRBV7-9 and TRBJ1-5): DTGVSQNPRHKITKRGQNVTFRCDPISEHNRLYWYRQTLGQGPEFLTYFQNEAQLEKSRLLSDRFSAERPKGSFSTLEIQRTEQGDSAMYLCASSLDRADQPQHFGDGTRLSIL.

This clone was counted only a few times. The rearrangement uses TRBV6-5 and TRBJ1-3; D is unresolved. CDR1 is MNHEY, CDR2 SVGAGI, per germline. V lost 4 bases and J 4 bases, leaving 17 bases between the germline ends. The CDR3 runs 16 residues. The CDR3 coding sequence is TGTGCCAGCAGTTCCTCGTGGGAGACCGGGGGAAACACCATATATTTT. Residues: CASSSSWETGGNTIYF.

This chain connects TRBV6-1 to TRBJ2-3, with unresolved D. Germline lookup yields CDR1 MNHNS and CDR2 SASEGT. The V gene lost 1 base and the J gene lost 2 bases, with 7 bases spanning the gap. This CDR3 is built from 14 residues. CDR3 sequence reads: CASSEGGYTDTQYF. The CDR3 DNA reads TGTGCCAGCAGTGAAGGCGGCTACACAGATACGCAGTATTTT.

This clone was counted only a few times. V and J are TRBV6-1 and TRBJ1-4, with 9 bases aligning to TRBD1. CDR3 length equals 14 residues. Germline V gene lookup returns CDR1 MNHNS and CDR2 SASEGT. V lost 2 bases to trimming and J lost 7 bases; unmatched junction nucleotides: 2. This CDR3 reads CASSETGGSEKLFF. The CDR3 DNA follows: TGTGCCAGCAGTGAAACAGGGGGCTCTGAAAAACTGTTTTTT.

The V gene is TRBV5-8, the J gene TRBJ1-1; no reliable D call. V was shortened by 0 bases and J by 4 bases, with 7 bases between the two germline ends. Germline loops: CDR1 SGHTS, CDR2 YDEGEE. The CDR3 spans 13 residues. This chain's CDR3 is CASSLGGVTEAFF. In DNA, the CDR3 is TGTGCCAGCAGCTTGGGGGGTGTCACTGAAGCTTTCTTT.

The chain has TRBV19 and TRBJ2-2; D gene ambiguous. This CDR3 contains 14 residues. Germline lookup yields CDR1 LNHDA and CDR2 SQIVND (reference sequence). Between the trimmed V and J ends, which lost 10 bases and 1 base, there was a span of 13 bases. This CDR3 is CATTNSQNTGELFF. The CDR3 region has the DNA TGTGCCACTACCAACAGTCAGAACACCGGGGAGCTGTTTTTT.

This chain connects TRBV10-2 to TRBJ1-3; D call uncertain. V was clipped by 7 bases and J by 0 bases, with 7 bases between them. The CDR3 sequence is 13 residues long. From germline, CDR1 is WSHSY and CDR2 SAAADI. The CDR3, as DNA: TGCGCCAGCACGTTGAGCTCTGGAAACACCATATATTTT. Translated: CASTLSSGNTIYF.

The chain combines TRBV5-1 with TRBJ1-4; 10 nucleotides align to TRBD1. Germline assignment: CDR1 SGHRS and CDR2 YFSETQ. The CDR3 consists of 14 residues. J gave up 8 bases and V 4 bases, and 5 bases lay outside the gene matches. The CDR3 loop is CASSPGQGKEKLFF. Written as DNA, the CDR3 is TGCGCCAGCAGCCCGGGACAGGGGAAGGAAAAACTGTTTTTT.

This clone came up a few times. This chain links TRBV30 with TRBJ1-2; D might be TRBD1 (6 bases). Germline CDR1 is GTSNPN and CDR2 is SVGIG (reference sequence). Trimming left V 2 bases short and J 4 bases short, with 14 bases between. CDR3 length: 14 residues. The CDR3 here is CAWSSSTGAYGYTF. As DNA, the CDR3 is TGTGCCTGGAGTAGTTCGACGGGGGCCTATGGCTACACCTTC.

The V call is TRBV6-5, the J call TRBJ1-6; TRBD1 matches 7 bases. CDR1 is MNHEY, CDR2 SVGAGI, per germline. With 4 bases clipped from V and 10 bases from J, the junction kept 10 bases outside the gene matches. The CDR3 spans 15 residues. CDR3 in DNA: TGTGCCAGCAGTTTTTCACACAGGGGCAAATCACCCCTCCACTTT. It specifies CASSFSHRGKSPLHF.

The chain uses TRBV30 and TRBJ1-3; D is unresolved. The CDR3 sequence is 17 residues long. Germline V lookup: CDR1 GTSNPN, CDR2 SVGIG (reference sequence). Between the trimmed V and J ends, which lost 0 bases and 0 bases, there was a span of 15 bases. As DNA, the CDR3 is TGTGCCTGGAGTGTACGGCAGGAGGCCCTCTCTGGAAACACCATATATTTT. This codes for CAWSVRQEALSGNTIYF.

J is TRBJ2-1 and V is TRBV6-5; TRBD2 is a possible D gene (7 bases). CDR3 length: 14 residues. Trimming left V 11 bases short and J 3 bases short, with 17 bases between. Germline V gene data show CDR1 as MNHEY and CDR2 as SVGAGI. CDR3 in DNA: TGTGCCTCGAGGGGGGGGCTTAGCTACAATGAGCAGTTCTTC. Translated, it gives CASRGGLSYNEQFF.

The CDR3 sequence: CASSPSGTNSYNEQFF. CDR3 bases: TGTGCCAGCAGCCCCTCCGGGACCAACTCCTACAATGAGCAGTTCTTC. The gene calls are TRBV3-1 (or the pseudogene TRBV3-2) and TRBJ2-1; D possibly uses TRBD1 or TRBD2 (5 bases each). Looked up from germline, CDR1 is LGHDT and CDR2 is YNNKEL (reference sequence). V dropped 4 bases and J dropped 0 bases, with 13 bases sitting between them. The CDR3 covers 16 residues.

This CDR3 is CASSHNREGQPQHF. The DNA of the CDR3 is TGTGCCAGCAGCCATAACAGGGAAGGACAGCCCCAGCATTTT. This chain joins TRBV6-6 and TRBJ1-5; perhaps TRBD1 as D (6 bases). The CDR3 contains 14 residues. The ends were cut back, 6 bases at V and 7 bases at J, with 16 bases in the middle. Germline V CDR1 and CDR2: MNHNY, SVGAGI (reference sequence).

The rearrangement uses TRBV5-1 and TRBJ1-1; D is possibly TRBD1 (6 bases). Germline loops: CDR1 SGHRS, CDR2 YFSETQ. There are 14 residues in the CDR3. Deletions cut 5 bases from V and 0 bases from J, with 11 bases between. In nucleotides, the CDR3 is TGCGCCAGCAGGAGGGACAACATGAACACTGAAGCTTTCTTT. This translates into CASRRDNMNTEAFF.

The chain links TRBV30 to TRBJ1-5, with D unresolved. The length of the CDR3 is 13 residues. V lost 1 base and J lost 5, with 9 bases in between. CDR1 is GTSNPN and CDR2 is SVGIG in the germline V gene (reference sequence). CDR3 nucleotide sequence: TGTGCCTGGAGTGCAACGGAAGATCAGCCCCAGCATTTT. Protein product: CAWSATEDQPQHF.

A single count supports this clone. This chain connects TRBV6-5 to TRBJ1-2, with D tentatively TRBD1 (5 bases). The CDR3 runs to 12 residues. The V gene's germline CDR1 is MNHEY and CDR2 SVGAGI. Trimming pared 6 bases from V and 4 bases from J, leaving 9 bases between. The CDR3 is CASSADSYGYTF. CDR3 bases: TGTGCCAGCAGCGCAGACAGCTATGGCTACACCTTC.

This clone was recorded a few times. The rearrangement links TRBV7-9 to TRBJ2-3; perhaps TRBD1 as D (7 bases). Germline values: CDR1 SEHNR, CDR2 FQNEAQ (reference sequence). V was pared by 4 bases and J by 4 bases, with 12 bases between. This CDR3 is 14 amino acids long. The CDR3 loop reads CASSSRGVADTQYF. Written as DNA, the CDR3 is TGTGCCAGCAGCTCCAGGGGGGTGGCAGATACGCAGTATTTT.

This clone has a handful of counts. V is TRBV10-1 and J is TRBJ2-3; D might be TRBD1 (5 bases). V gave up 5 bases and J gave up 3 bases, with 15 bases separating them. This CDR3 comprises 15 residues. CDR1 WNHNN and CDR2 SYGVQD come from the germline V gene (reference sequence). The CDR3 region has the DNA TGCGCCAGCAGTCCGTCAGGGAAGGTGACAGATACGCAGTATTTT. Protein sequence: CASSPSGKVTDTQYF.